Sequencing of this T cell receptor beta chain was carried out in a study of cytomegalovirus exposure and HLA in healthy donors. Germline lookup yields CDR1 LGHNA and CDR2 YNFKEQ. V lost 1 base, J lost 0 bases, and 7 bases stayed unmatched. CDR3 length equals 17 residues. The PCR was carried out with 60 Vbeta primers and 13 Jbeta primers. TCRdb keeps only in-frame clones here, not all; method: immunoSEQ multiplex PCR. The sample lists 130,000 to 150,000 clones, 73% occurring once. Sequences were obtained from PBMCs. This TCR was recovered from a human donor in good health. The chain is built from TRBV4-2 and TRBJ2-7; 9 nucleotides align to TRBD2. In nucleotides, the CDR3 is TGTGCCAGCAGCCAAGGTAAAATTAGCGGGAGCTCCTACGAGCAGTACTTC. Translating gives CASSQGKISGSSYEQYF.